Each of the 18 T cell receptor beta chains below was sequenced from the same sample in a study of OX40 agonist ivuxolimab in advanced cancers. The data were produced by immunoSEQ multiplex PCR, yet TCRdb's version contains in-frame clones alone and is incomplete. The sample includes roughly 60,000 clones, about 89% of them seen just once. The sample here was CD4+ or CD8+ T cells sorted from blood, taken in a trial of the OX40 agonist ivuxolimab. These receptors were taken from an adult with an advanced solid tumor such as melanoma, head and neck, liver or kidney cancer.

The CDR3 DNA reads TGTGCCAGTAGCCTCTCCCTGGCGCGGGATACGCAGTATTTT. Translating gives CASSLSLARDTQYF. The gene calls are TRBV19 and TRBJ2-3; D gene unclear. V was trimmed by 6 bases and J by 6 bases, leaving 16 bases between them. CDR3 length equals 14 residues. Germline V lookup: CDR1 LNHDA, CDR2 SQIVND (reference sequence).

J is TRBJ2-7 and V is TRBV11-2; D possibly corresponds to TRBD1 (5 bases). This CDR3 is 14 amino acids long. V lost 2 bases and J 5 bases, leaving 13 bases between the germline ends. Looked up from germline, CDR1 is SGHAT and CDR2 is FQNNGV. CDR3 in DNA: TGTGCCAGCAGCTTATACTCTGTAGGGGACGAGCAGTACTTC. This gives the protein CASSLYSVGDEQYF.

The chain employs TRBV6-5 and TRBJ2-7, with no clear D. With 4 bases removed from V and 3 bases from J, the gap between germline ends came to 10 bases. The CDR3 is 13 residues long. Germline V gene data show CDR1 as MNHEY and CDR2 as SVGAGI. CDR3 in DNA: TGTGCCAGCAGTTCCCGCCCTGGCTACGAGCAGTACTTC. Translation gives CASSSRPGYEQYF.

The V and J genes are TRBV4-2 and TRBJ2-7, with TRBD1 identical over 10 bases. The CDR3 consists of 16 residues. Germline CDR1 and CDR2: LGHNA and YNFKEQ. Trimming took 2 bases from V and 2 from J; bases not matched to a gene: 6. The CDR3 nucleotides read TGTGCCAGCAGCCAAACCGGGACAGGGGCGACCTACGAGCAGTACTTC. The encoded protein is CASSQTGTGATYEQYF.

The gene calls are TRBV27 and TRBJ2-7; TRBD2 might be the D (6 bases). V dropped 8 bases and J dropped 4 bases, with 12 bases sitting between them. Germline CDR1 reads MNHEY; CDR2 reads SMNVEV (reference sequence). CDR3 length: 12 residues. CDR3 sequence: CASGFGGYEQYF. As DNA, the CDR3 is TGTGCCAGCGGATTCGGGGGTTACGAGCAGTACTTC.

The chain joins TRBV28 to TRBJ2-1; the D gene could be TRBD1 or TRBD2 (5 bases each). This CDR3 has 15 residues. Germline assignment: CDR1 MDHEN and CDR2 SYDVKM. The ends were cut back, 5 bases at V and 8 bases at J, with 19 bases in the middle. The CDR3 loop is CASSLGRAVVYEQFF. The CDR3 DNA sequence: TGTGCCAGCAGTCTGGGACGGGCTGTGGTCTATGAGCAGTTCTTC.

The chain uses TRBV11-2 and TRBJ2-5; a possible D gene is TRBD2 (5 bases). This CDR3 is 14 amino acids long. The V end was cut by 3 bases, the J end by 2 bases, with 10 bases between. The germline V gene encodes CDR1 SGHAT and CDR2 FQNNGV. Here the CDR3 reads CASSFLRAQETQYF. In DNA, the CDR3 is TGTGCCAGCAGCTTCCTGCGGGCTCAAGAGACCCAGTACTTC.

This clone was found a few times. In DNA, the CDR3 is TGTGCCAGCAGCGCGACGAGCGGGAGGGCTTATGAGCAGTTCTTC. Protein: CASSATSGRAYEQFF. The chain recombines TRBV27 with TRBJ2-1, with TRBD2 matching 10 bases. The junction had 10 bases not matched to a gene; V was cut back by 6 bases and J by 8 bases. CDR3 length: 15 amino acids. Germline CDR1 is MNHEY and CDR2 is SMNVEV (reference sequence).

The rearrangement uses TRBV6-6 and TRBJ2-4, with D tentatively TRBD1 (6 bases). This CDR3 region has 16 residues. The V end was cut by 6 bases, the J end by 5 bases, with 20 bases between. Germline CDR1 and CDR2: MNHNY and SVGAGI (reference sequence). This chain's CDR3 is CASSLRTGLDENIQYF. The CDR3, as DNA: TGTGCCAGCAGCCTGCGTACAGGGCTGGACGAAAACATTCAGTACTTC.

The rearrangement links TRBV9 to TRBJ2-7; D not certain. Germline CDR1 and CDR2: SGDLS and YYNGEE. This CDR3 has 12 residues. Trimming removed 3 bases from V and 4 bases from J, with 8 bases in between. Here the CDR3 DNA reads TGTGCCAGCAGCGGGATGAGTTACGAGCAGTACTTC. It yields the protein CASSGMSYEQYF.

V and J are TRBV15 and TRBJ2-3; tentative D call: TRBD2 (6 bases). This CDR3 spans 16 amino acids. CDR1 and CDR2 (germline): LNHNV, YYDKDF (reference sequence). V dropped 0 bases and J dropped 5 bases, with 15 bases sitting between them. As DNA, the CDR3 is TGTGCCACCAGCAGAGAAGATGGAGGGCCCCAAGATACGCAGTATTTT. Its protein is CATSREDGGPQDTQYF.

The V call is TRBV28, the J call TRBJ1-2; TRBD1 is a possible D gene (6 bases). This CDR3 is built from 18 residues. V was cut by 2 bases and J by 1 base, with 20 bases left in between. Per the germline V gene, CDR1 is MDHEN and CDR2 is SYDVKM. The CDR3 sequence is CASSLVLREGGLNYGYTF. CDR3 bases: TGTGCCAGCAGTTTAGTCCTGCGGGAAGGGGGGCTTAACTATGGCTACACCTTC.

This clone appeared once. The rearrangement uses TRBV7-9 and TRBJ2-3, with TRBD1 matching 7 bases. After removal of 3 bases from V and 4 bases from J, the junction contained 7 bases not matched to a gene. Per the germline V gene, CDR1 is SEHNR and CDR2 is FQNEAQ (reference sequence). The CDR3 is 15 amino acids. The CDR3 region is CASSLTGNTADTQYF. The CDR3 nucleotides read TGTGCCAGCAGCTTGACAGGGAATACGGCAGATACGCAGTATTTT.

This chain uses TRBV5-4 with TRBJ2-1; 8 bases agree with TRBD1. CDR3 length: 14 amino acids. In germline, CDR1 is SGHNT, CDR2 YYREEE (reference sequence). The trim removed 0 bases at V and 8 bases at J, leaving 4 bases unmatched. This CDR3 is CASSLGQGADEQFF. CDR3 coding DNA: TGTGCCAGCAGCTTGGGGCAGGGGGCCGATGAGCAGTTCTTC.

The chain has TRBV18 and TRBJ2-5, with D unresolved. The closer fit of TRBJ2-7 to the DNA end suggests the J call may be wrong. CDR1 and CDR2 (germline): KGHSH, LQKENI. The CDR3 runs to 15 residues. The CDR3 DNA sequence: TGTGCCAGCTCACCACCTGACATAGCCCGCTACGAGCAGTACTTC. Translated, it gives CASSPPDIARYEQYF.

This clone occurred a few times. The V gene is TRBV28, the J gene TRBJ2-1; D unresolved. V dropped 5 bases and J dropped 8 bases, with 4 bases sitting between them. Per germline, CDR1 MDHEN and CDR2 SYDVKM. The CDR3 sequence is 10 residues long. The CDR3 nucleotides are TGTGCCAGCAGTGTGGATGAGCAGTTCTTC. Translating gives CASSVDEQFF.

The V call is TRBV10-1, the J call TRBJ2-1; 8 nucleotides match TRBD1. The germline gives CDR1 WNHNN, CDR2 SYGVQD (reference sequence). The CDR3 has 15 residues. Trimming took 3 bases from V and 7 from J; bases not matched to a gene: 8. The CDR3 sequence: CASSDQGDRRNEQFF. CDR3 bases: TGCGCCAGCAGTGATCAAGGGGACAGGAGAAATGAGCAGTTCTTC.

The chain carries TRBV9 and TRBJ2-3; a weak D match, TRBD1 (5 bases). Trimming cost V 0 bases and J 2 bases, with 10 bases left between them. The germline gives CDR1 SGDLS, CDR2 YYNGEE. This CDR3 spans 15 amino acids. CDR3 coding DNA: TGTGCCAGCAGCGTAGGCACAGGATTCACAGATACGCAGTATTTT. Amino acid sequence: CASSVGTGFTDTQYF.